Below, 18 T cell receptor beta chains from the same sample are listed, as sequenced in a study of radiation and T cells in renal cell carcinoma. Time point noted: blood 2 weeks post-SBRT. The treatment: 15 Gy SBRT to primary tumor, nephrectomy 4 weeks later. TCRdb keeps only in-frame clones here, not all; method: immunoSEQ multiplex PCR. The sample includes roughly 120,000 clones, about 81% of them seen just once. The material was blood, obtained from a patient whose treatment included radiotherapy and nephrectomy. These receptors came from a woman aged 55-70 years with renal cell carcinoma.

This clone appeared once. The V and J genes are TRBV20-1 and TRBJ2-7, with TRBD1 as a possible D gene (7 bases). Trimming left V 7 bases short and J 2 bases short, with 9 bases between. There are 11 residues in the CDR3. Germline CDR1 is DFQATT and CDR2 is SNEGSKA (reference sequence). This CDR3 is CSVRGAYEQYF. The CDR3 DNA follows: TGCAGTGTCAGGGGGGCCTACGAGCAGTACTTC.

This clone was counted a few times. The chain uses TRBV2 and TRBJ2-2, with TRBD1 as a possible D gene (5 bases). The ends were cut back, 0 bases at V and 5 bases at J, with 10 bases in the middle. CDR3 length equals 15 residues. CDR1 is SNHLY and CDR2 is FYNNEI in the germline V gene. This CDR3 reads CASSEAPGQTGELFF. CDR3 bases: TGTGCCAGCAGTGAAGCACCAGGACAAACCGGGGAGCTGTTTTTT.

The chain uses TRBV6-1 and TRBJ2-7, with 7 bases identical to TRBD1. Looked up from germline, CDR1 is MNHNS and CDR2 is SASEGT. This CDR3 comprises 14 residues. Unmatched junction bases numbered 8, after V lost 5 bases and J lost 4 bases. CDR3 in DNA: TGTGCCAGCAGTCCCGGGGACAGTGAGTACGAGCAGTACTTC. This gives the protein CASSPGDSEYEQYF.

The CDR3 region is CASSYSRALGAEAFF. In nucleotides, the CDR3 is TGTGCCAGCAGTTACTCAAGGGCCCTAGGCGCTGAAGCTTTCTTT. The V call is TRBV6-6, the J call TRBJ1-1; D is unclear. Germline V gene sequence: CDR1 MNHNY, CDR2 SVGAGI (reference sequence). The length of the CDR3 is 15 residues. Trimming removed 0 bases at V and 6 bases at J, with 14 bases between.

This clone turned up a few times. This rearrangement joins TRBV9 to TRBJ1-1; D is perhaps TRBD1 (5 bases). Trimming cost V 6 bases and J 0 bases, with 12 bases left between them. The CDR3 has 14 amino acids. CDR1 is SGDLS, CDR2 YYNGEE, per germline. The chain's CDR3 is CASTLGGVNTEAFF. The DNA of the CDR3 is TGTGCCAGCACCCTGGGGGGGGTGAACACTGAAGCTTTCTTT.

The rearrangement uses TRBV4-1 and TRBJ1-2; possible D gene TRBD1, 5 bases. Germline CDR1 reads MGHRA; CDR2 reads YSYEKL. There are 16 residues in the CDR3. Deletions cut 4 bases from V and 5 bases from J, with 20 bases between. CDR3 DNA: TGCGCCAGCAGCCTGGGGCCAGGAACCGATAGATATGGCTACACCTTC. Protein product: CASSLGPGTDRYGYTF.

This clone occurred a few times. The chain carries TRBV5-5 and TRBJ1-2; D is unresolved. CDR1 and CDR2 from the germline V gene are SGHKS and YYEKEE (reference sequence). Trimming took off 6 bases at V and 8 bases at J, with 14 bases between the two ends. CDR3 size: 12 residues. Here the CDR3 DNA reads TGTGCCAGCACTCCCCCCTCGGGGGGCTACACCTTC. It translates to CASTPPSGGYTF.

This clone was observed a few times. This chain uses TRBV29-1 with TRBJ2-7; D is possibly TRBD1 (6 bases). The V end was cut by 1 base, the J end by 2 bases, with 6 bases between. This CDR3 has 12 amino acids. Germline CDR1 is SQVTM and CDR2 is ANQGSEA. The DNA of the CDR3 is TGCAGCGTTGAAGGGACAGCCTACGAGCAGTACTTC. Encoded protein: CSVEGTAYEQYF.

This clone has more than one count but fewer than ten. This sequence joins TRBV27 and TRBJ1-1, with D unresolved. The CDR3 contains 10 residues. Trimming removed 3 bases at V and 7 bases at J, with 3 bases between. Germline lookup yields CDR1 MNHEY and CDR2 SMNVEV (reference sequence). The CDR3 region has the DNA TGTGCCAGCAGTTTGGATGAAGCTTTCTTT. Translating gives CASSLDEAFF.

The chain recombines TRBV28 with TRBJ2-1, with D perhaps given as TRBD1 or TRBD2 (5 bases each). The CDR3 totals 15 residues. V was cut by 2 bases and J by 1 base, with 9 bases left in between. The germline V gene has CDR1 MDHEN and CDR2 SYDVKM. In DNA, the CDR3 is TGTGCCAGCAGTTTACGGGGCCAATCCTACAATGAGCAGTTCTTC. This translates into CASSLRGQSYNEQFF.

The chain combines TRBV25-1 with TRBJ2-4; D may correspond to TRBD1 or TRBD2 (5 bases each). The germline gives CDR1 MGHDK, CDR2 SYGVNS. V dropped 3 bases and J dropped 7 bases, with 10 bases sitting between them. The CDR3 loop spans 13 amino acids. CDR3 protein: CASSERGINIQYF. CDR3 bases: TGTGCCAGCAGTGAGAGGGGCATCAACATTCAGTACTTC.

The V gene is TRBV23-1, the J gene TRBJ2-1; 7 bases are a match to TRBD1. TRBV23-1 counts as an open reading frame of uncertain function. The junction had 20 bases not matched to a gene; V was cut back by 2 bases and J by 1 base. This CDR3 region has 21 residues. This CDR3 is CASSQTHTTGCNFGSYNEQFF. Written as DNA, the CDR3 is TGCGCCAGCAGTCAAACACATACGACAGGGTGTAATTTCGGATCCTACAATGAGCAGTTCTTC.

This chain connects TRBV7-9 to TRBJ2-5; TRBD1 matches at 9 bases. The germline V gene has CDR1 SEHNR and CDR2 FQNEAQ (reference sequence). CDR3 length equals 16 residues. V trimming: 5 bases; J trimming: 0 bases; junction bases outside the gene matches: 7. The CDR3 coding sequence is TGTGCCAGCAGCCCTCGGACAGGGGTGTACCAAGAGACCCAGTACTTC. This translates into CASSPRTGVYQETQYF.

The chain joins TRBV7-2 to TRBJ2-4; 7 bases align to TRBD2. Trimming removed 0 bases from V and 0 bases from J; junction bases left unmatched: 8. CDR1 is SGHTA, CDR2 FQGNSA, per germline. This CDR3 spans 18 amino acids. The CDR3 DNA reads as TGTGCCAGCAGCTTAGCAGGCGGCGGGAGTGTAGCCAAAAACATTCAGTACTTC. Residues: CASSLAGGGSVAKNIQYF.

The chain combines TRBV27 with TRBJ2-1; no reliable D call. The CDR3 covers 15 residues. Germline V CDR1 and CDR2: MNHEY, SMNVEV (reference sequence). Trimming stripped 5 bases from V and 0 bases from J, with 11 bases between. The CDR3 sequence: CASSLGRSSYNEQFF. The CDR3 DNA reads as TGTGCCAGCAGTCTGGGAAGGAGCTCCTACAATGAGCAGTTCTTC.

In this sample, this clone turned up a few times. The chain carries TRBV9 and TRBJ1-1; D perhaps matches TRBD1 (5 bases). The CDR3 sequence is 15 residues long. The V and J ends lost 0 bases and 0 bases respectively, with 9 bases between them. Per the germline V gene, CDR1 is SGDLS and CDR2 is YYNGEE. CDR3 nucleotides: TGTGCCAGCAGCGTAGTAATGGACATGAACACTGAAGCTTTCTTT. It codes for CASSVVMDMNTEAFF.

This chain uses TRBV28 with TRBJ2-7; perhaps TRBD1 as D (5 bases). Trimming took 1 base from V and 6 from J, leaving 10 bases between them. CDR3 length: 13 residues. Germline V gene data show CDR1 as MDHEN and CDR2 as SYDVKM. As DNA, the CDR3 is TGTGCCAGCAGTTTATATTACAGGAGCGAGCAGTACTTC. Protein: CASSLYYRSEQYF.

The CDR3 is CASSLGGGSRSYEQYF. The CDR3 DNA is TGCGCCAGCAGCTTGGGGGGAGGGAGTCGGTCCTACGAGCAGTACTTC. The chain couples TRBV5-1 to TRBJ2-7, with 7 bases fitting TRBD2. The CDR3 consists of 16 residues. Unmatched junction bases numbered 7, after V lost 0 bases and J lost 1 base. From germline, CDR1 is SGHRS and CDR2 YFSETQ. Variable domain in full (rest from reference TRBV5-1 and TRBJ2-7): KAGVTQTPRYLIKTRGQQVTLSCSPISGHRSVSWYQQTPGQGLQFLFEYFSETQRNKGNFPGRFSGRQFSNSRSEMNVSTLELGDSALYLCASSLGGGSRSYEQYFGPGTRLTVT.